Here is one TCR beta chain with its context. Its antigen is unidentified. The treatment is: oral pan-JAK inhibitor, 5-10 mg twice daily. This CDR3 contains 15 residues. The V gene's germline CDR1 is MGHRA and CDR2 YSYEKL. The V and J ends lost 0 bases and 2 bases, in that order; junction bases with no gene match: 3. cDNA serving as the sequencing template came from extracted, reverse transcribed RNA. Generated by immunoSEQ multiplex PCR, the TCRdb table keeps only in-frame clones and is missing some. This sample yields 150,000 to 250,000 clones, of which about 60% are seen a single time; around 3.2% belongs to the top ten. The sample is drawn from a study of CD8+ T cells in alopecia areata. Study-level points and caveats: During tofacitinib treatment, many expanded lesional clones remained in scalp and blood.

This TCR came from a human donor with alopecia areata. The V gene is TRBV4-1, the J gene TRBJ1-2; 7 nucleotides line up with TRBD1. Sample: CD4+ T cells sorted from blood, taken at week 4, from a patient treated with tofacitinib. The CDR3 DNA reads TGCGCCAGCAGCCAAGATGACAGGGTAAACTATGGCTACACCTTC. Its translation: CASSQDDRVNYGYTF.